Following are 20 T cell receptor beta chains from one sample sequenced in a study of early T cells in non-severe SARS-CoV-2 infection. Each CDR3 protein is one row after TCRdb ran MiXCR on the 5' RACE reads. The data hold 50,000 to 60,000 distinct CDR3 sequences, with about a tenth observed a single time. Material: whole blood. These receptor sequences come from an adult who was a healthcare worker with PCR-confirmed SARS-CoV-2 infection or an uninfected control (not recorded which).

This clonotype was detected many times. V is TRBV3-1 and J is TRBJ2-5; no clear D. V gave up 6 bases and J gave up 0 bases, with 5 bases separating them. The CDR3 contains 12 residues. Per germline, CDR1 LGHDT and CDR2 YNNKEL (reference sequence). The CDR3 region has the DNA TGTGCCAGCAGTCGGTACCAAGAGACCCAGTACTTC. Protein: CASSRYQETQYF.

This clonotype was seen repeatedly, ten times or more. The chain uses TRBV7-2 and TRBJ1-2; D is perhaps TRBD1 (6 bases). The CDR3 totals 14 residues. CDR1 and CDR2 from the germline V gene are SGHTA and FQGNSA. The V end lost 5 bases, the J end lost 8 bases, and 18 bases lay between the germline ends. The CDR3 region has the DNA TGTGCCAGCAGCCAGTCAGGGGTGCAGGGAGGCTACACCTTC. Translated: CASSQSGVQGGYTF.

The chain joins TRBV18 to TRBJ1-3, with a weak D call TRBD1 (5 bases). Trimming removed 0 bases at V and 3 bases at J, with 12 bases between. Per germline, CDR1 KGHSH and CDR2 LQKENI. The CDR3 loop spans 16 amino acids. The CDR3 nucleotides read TGTGCCAGCTCACCACCCACAGGCGGTGGTGGAAACACCATATATTTT. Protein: CASSPPTGGGGNTIYF.

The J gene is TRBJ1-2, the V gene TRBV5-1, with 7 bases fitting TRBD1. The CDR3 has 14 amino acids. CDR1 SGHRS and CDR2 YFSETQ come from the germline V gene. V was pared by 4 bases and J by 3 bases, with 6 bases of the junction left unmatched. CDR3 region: CASSARQGHYGYTF. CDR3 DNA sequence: TGCGCCAGCAGCGCACGACAGGGCCACTATGGCTACACCTTC.

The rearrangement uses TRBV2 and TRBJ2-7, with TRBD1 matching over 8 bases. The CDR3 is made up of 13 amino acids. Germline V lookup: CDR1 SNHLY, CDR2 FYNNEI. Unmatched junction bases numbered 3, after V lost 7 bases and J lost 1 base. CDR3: CASTRTGSYEQYF. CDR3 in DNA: TGTGCCAGCACCCGGACAGGGTCCTACGAGCAGTACTTC.

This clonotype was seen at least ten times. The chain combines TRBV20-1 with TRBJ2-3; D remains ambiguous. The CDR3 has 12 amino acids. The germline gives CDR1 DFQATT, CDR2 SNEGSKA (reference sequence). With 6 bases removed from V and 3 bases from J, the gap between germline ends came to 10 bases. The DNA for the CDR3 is TGCAGTGCAGAGGACCAAACAGATACGCAGTATTTT. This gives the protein CSAEDQTDTQYF.

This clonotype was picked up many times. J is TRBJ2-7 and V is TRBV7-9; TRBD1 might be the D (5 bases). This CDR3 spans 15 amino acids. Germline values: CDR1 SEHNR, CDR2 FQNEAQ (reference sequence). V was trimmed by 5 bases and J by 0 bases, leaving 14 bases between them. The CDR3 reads CASSLSTASSYEQYF. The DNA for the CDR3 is TGTGCCAGCAGCCTATCGACAGCGAGCTCCTACGAGCAGTACTTC.

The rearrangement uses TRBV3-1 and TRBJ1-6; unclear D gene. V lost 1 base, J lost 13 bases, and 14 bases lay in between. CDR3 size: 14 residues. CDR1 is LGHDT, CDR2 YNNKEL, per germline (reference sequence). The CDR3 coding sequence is TGTGCCAGCAGCCAAGGGGCAGATATTTCGCCCCTCCACTTT. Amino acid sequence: CASSQGADISPLHF.

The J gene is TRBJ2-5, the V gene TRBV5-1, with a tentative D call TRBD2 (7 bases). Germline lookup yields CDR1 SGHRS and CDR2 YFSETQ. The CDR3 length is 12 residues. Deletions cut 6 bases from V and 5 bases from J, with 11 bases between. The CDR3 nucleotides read TGCGCCAGCAACAGGGAGGGCGAGACCCAGTACTTC. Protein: CASNREGETQYF.

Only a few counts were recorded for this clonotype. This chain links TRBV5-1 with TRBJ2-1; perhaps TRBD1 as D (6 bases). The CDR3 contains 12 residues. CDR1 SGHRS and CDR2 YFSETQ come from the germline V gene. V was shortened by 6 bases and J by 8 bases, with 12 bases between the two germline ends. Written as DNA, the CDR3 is TGCGCCAGCACCCCTGGGGGCGATGAGCAGTTCTTC. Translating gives CASTPGGDEQFF.

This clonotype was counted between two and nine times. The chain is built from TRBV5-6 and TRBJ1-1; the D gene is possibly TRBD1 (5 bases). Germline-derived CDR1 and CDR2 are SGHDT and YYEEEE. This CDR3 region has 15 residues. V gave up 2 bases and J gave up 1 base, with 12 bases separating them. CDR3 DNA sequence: TGTGCCAGCAGCTTACGCAACGACAGGAACACTGAAGCTTTCTTT. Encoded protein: CASSLRNDRNTEAFF.

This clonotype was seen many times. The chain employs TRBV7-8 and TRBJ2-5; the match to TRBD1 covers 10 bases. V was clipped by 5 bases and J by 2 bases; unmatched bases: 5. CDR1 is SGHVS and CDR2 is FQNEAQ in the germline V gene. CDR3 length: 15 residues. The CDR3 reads CASSRDRGRQETQYF. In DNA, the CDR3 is TGTGCCAGCAGCCGGGACAGGGGTCGACAAGAGACCCAGTACTTC.

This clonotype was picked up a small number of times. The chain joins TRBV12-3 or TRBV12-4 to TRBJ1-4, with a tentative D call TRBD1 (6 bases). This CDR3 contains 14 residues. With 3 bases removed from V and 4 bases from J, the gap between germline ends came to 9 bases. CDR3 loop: CASSFGGRNEKLFF. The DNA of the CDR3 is TGTGCCAGCAGTTTTGGGGGGCGTAATGAAAAACTGTTTTTT.

The CDR3 reads CASSPDGLGARELFF. CDR3 bases: TGTGCCAGCAGTCCTGACGGGCTCGGGGCCAGGGAGCTGTTTTTT. The chain has TRBV13 and TRBJ2-2; D may correspond to TRBD1 or TRBD2 (5 bases each). The V end lost 6 bases, the J end lost 9 bases, and 20 bases lay between the germline ends. There are 15 residues in the CDR3. Looked up from germline, CDR1 is PRHDT and CDR2 is FYEKMQ (reference sequence).

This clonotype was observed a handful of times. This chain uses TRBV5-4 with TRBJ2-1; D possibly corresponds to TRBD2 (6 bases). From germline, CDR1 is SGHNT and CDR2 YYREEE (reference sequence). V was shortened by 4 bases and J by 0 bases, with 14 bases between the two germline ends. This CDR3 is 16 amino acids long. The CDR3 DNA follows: TGTGCCAGCAGCGGGACGGACGGGAGCTCCTACAATGAGCAGTTCTTC. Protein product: CASSGTDGSSYNEQFF.

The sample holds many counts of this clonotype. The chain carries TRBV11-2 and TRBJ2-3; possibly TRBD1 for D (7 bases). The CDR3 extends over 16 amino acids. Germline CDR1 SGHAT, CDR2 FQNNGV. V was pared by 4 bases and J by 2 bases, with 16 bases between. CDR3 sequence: CASSSLRGTFTDTQYF. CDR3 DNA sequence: TGTGCCAGCAGCTCGCTCAGGGGGACTTTCACAGATACGCAGTATTTT.

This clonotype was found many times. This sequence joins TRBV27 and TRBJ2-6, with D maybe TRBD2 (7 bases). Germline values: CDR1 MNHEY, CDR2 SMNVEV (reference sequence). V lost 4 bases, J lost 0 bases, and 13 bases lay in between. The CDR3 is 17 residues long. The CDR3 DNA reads TGTGCCAGCAGTTCCCAGAGGGGGGGCTCTGGGGCCAACGTCCTGACTTTC. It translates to CASSSQRGGSGANVLTF.

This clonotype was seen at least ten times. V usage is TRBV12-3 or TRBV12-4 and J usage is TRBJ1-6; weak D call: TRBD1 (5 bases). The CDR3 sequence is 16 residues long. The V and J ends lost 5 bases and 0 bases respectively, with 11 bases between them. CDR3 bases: TGTGCCAGCAGTAGACGACAGAGCTCCTATAATTCACCCCTCCACTTT. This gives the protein CASSRRQSSYNSPLHF.

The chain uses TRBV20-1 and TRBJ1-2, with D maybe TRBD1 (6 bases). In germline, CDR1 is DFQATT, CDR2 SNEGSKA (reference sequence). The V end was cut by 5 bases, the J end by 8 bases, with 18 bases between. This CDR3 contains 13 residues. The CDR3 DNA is TGCAGTGCTGGGGAAGGGGGAGGAGGCGGCTACACCTTC. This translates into CSAGEGGGGGYTF.

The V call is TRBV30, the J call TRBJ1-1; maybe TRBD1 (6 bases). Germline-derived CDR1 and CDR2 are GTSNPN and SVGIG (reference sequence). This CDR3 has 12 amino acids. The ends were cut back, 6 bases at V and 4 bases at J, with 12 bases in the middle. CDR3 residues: CACHRGGTEAFF. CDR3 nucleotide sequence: TGTGCCTGTCATAGGGGGGGCACTGAAGCTTTCTTT.